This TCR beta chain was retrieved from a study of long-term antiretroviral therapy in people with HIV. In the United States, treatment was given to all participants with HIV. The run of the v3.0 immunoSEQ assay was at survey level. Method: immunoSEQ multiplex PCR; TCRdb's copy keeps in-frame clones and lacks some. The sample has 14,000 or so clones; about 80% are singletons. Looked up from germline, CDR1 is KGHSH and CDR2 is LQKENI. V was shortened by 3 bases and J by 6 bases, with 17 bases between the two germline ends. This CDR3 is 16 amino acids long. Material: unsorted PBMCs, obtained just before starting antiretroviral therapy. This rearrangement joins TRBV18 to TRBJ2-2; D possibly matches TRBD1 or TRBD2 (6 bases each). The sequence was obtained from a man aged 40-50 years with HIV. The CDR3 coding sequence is TGTGCCAGCTCACCCGCCGGGGGCGGCATAGCCGGGGAGCTGTTTTTT. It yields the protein CASSPAGGGIAGELFF.